One sample yielded the 24 T cell receptor beta chains listed below, sequenced in a study of T cells in Graves' hyperthyroidism and ophthalmopathy. RNA transcripts were the template for amplifying TCR beta CDR3 regions. With the HTBI primer set, the TCR CDR3 went through a first round of RT-PCR. From the multiplex PCR reads, TCRdb called clonotypes with MiXCR, one entry per CDR3 protein. The table shows 530,000 or so distinct CDR3 sequences, with around 24% occurring only once. Sequencing was performed on blood. The receptor source for this set is a woman younger than 45 with Graves' ophthalmopathy.

The chain couples TRBV5-1 to TRBJ2-5; D might be TRBD1 (5 bases). The V gene lost 1 base and the J gene lost 4 bases, with 11 bases spanning the gap. CDR1 is SGHRS and CDR2 is YFSETQ in the germline V gene. This CDR3 is 14 amino acids long. The DNA for the CDR3 is TGCGCCAGCAGCTTGCGCAGGGTCGGAGAGACCCAGTACTTC. It encodes CASSLRRVGETQYF. Filled out from reference TRBV5-1 and TRBJ2-5, the complete variable domain reads KAGVTQTPRYLIKTRGQQVTLSCSPISGHRSVSWYQQTPGQGLQFLFEYFSETQRNKGNFPGRFSGRQFSNSRSEMNVSTLELGDSALYLCASSLRRVGETQYFGPGTRLLVL.

At least ten counts were recorded for this clonotype. This chain uses TRBV15 with TRBJ1-2; no reliable D call. In germline, CDR1 is LNHNV, CDR2 YYDKDF (reference sequence). The CDR3 runs 13 residues. Deletions cut 8 bases from V and 1 base from J, with 11 bases between. CDR3 sequence reads: CATSLGSNYGYTF. DNA of the CDR3: TGTGCCACCTCTCTCGGGAGTAACTATGGCTACACCTTC.

J is TRBJ2-5 and V is TRBV20-1, with 9 bases lining up with TRBD1. This CDR3 has 15 amino acids. After removal of 0 bases from V and 5 bases from J, the junction contained 7 bases not matched to a gene. Per the germline V gene, CDR1 is DFQATT and CDR2 is SNEGSKA (reference sequence). The CDR3 sequence is CSAREPNRGQETQYF. The CDR3 DNA is TGCAGTGCTAGAGAACCTAACAGGGGGCAGGAGACCCAGTACTTC.

This clonotype was counted at least ten times. V and J are TRBV25-1 and TRBJ2-7; perhaps D is TRBD1 or TRBD2 (5 bases each). The CDR3 runs 14 residues. V shed 5 bases and J shed 2 bases, with 13 bases lying between them. Germline-derived CDR1 and CDR2 are MGHDK and SYGVNS. CDR3 nucleotides: TGTGCCAGCAGTAACCCGGGACGGGCCTACGAGCAGTACTTC. It specifies CASSNPGRAYEQYF.

This clonotype was counted at least ten times. The chain uses TRBV4-3 and TRBJ2-7; 10 nucleotides align to TRBD1. Germline values: CDR1 LGHNA, CDR2 YSLEER. This CDR3 has 16 amino acids. The V gene end was trimmed by 1 base and the J gene end by 2 bases; junction bases not matched to a gene: 5. CDR3: CASSQVGQGGTYEQYF. CDR3 nucleotides: TGCGCCAGCAGCCAAGTCGGACAGGGGGGGACCTACGAGCAGTACTTC.

The gene calls are TRBV28 and TRBJ2-7, with 7 bases lining up with TRBD1. The V gene's germline CDR1 is MDHEN and CDR2 SYDVKM. This CDR3 is 14 amino acids long. V lost 6 bases to trimming and J lost 3 bases; unmatched junction nucleotides: 8. The CDR3 DNA sequence: TGTGCCAGCAGCACCGGACAGGAACACTACGAGCAGTACTTC. This sequence encodes CASSTGQEHYEQYF.

This clonotype was seen ten or more times. The rearrangement uses TRBV7-6 and TRBJ2-5; 10 bases align to TRBD1. With V trimmed by 1 base and J by 4 bases, 3 bases remained unmatched. The CDR3 length is 15 residues. In germline, CDR1 is SGHVS, CDR2 FNYEAQ. CDR3 sequence reads: CASSLEGQGTETQYF. The CDR3 DNA reads TGTGCCAGCAGCTTAGAGGGACAGGGGACAGAGACCCAGTACTTC.

V usage is TRBV12-3 or TRBV12-4 and J usage is TRBJ1-2; D remains ambiguous. The CDR3 consists of 15 residues. The V gene lost 4 bases and the J gene lost 4 bases, with 16 bases spanning the gap. CDR3 DNA: TGTGCCAGCAGTTCTACCGGGAGTTTCGGCTATGGCTACACCTTC. Translating gives CASSSTGSFGYGYTF.

This clonotype occurred many times. The rearrangement links TRBV12-3 or TRBV12-4 to TRBJ1-5; D unclear. This CDR3 is built from 12 residues. Trimming cost V 5 bases and J 5 bases, with 7 bases left between them. The CDR3 coding sequence is TGTGCCAGCAGTAAGTCGGATCAGCCCCAGCATTTT. It encodes CASSKSDQPQHF.

This clonotype was detected ten times or more. The rearrangement joins TRBV6-2 or TRBV6-3 to TRBJ1-1, with D perhaps matching TRBD1 (6 bases). The germline gives CDR1 MNHEY, CDR2 SVGEGT. CDR3 length: 15 amino acids. V shed 10 bases and J shed 3 bases, with 21 bases lying between them. The CDR3 region has the DNA TGTGCCACCTTAAACGGGGGGGCAAGAGACACTGAAGCTTTCTTT. Translating it yields CATLNGGARDTEAFF.

This clonotype was counted ten times or more. The chain employs TRBV6-2 or TRBV6-3 and TRBJ2-7; 9 bases match TRBD2. Germline trimming cut 10 bases from V and 2 bases from J; bases unmatched to any gene: 9. CDR3 size: 14 residues. The germline V gene encodes CDR1 MNHEY and CDR2 SVGEGT. The CDR3 is CATEPAGGPYEQYF. DNA for the CDR3: TGTGCCACCGAACCGGCGGGGGGGCCCTACGAGCAGTACTTC.

Many counts were recorded for this clonotype. This chain joins TRBV19 and TRBJ1-5; D gene uncertain. From germline, CDR1 is LNHDA and CDR2 SQIVND (reference sequence). This CDR3 has 15 amino acids. Deletions cut 1 base from V and 2 bases from J, with 9 bases between. This CDR3 is CASSIGGIGNQPQHF. DNA of the CDR3: TGTGCCAGTAGTATAGGCGGAATTGGCAATCAGCCCCAGCATTTT. Full variable domain (remainder filled in from reference TRBV19 and TRBJ1-5): DGGITQSPKYLFRKEGQNVTLSCEQNLNHDAMYWYRQDPGQGLRLIYYSQIVNDFQKGDIAEGYSVSREKKESFPLTVTSAQKNPTAFYLCASSIGGIGNQPQHFGDGTRLSIL.

This clonotype was recorded many times. The CDR3 spells CASSPTAGEEQYF. DNA for the CDR3: TGTGCCAGCAGTCCGACAGCGGGGGAAGAGCAGTACTTC. The chain links TRBV7-9 to TRBJ2-7; 8 nucleotides match TRBD2. The CDR3 is 13 amino acids. Germline CDR1 reads SEHNR; CDR2 reads FQNEAQ (reference sequence). The J segment lost 7 bases and the V segment lost 6 bases, leaving 8 bases of the junction unmatched. Full variable domain (missing parts from reference TRBV7-9 and TRBJ2-7): DTGVSQNPRHKITKRGQNVTFRCDPISEHNRLYWYRQTLGQGPEFLTYFQNEAQLEKSRLLSDRFSAERPKGSFSTLEIQRTEQGDSAMYLCASSPTAGEEQYFGPGTRLTVT.

The chain combines TRBV12-3 or TRBV12-4 with TRBJ2-5; weak D call: TRBD2 (5 bases). Trimming removed 6 bases from V and 5 bases from J, with 16 bases in between. This CDR3 spans 14 amino acids. In DNA form, the CDR3 reads TGTGCCAGCAGCCGCCAGAGCGGTGGGGAGACCCAGTACTTC. Its translation is CASSRQSGGETQYF.

The chain carries TRBV12-3 or TRBV12-4 and TRBJ1-1; D is uncertain. The CDR3 runs to 12 residues. Trimming shortened V by 7 bases and J by 1 base, and 7 bases separated the two germline ends. The CDR3 nucleotides are TGTGCCAGCAAAAACAAGAACACTGAAGCTTTCTTT. Residues: CASKNKNTEAFF.

The V gene is TRBV6-1, the J gene TRBJ1-5; perhaps TRBD1 as D (5 bases). The CDR3 loop spans 15 amino acids. In germline, CDR1 is MNHNS, CDR2 SASEGT. V lost 7 bases, J lost 3 bases, and 16 bases lay in between. In DNA form, the CDR3 reads TGTGCCAGCAAGGACCCCGGGGGTTACAATCAGCCCCAGCATTTT. Translating it yields CASKDPGGYNQPQHF.

This clonotype was counted many times. The chain joins TRBV6-1 to TRBJ1-3; tentatively, D is TRBD1 (5 bases). The CDR3 covers 14 residues. Trimming cost V 5 bases and J 9 bases, with 17 bases left between them. CDR1 and CDR2 (germline): MNHNS, SASEGT. CDR3 sequence (DNA): TGTGCCAGCAGTCCCGGGGGTGCCGGAGGCACCATATATTTT. It translates to CASSPGGAGGTIYF.

This clonotype was picked up a small number of times. This chain connects TRBV20-1 to TRBJ2-2, with 11 bases that match TRBD2. CDR3 length: 15 residues. Trimming cost V 6 bases and J 9 bases; bases outside gene matches: 12. Germline V lookup: CDR1 DFQATT, CDR2 SNEGSKA (reference sequence). The CDR3 DNA is TGCAGTGCCGCGACGGGACTAGCGGTGAACAGGGAGCTGTTTTTT. Its protein is CSAATGLAVNRELFF.

In its sample, this clonotype was seen a few times. J is TRBJ1-1 and V is TRBV30, with 7 bases fitting TRBD1. From germline, CDR1 is GTSNPN and CDR2 SVGIG (reference sequence). This CDR3 has 16 amino acids. V trimming: 5 bases; J trimming: 1 base; junction bases outside the gene matches: 13. Here the CDR3 reads CAWRFTPSGGNTEAFF. CDR3 bases: TGTGCCTGGCGTTTCACCCCCTCAGGGGGGAACACTGAAGCTTTCTTT.

The V and J genes are TRBV5-1 and TRBJ1-1, with D unresolved. Trimming left V 3 bases short and J 4 bases short, with 10 bases between. The germline CDR1 and CDR2 sequences are SGHRS and YFSETQ. The CDR3 sequence is 13 residues long. CDR3: CASSYLGGTEAFF. CDR3 coding DNA: TGCGCCAGCAGCTACTTAGGAGGCACTGAAGCTTTCTTT.

This clonotype was detected many times. This rearrangement joins TRBV6-5 to TRBJ1-2; TRBD1 matches 7 bases. CDR1 is MNHEY and CDR2 is SVGAGI in the germline V gene. The CDR3 is 13 residues long. The V gene end was trimmed by 2 bases and the J gene end by 8 bases; junction bases not matched to a gene: 5. The CDR3: CASSYRDSLGYTF. The DNA for the CDR3 is TGTGCCAGCAGTTACCGGGACAGTTTGGGCTACACCTTC.

This clonotype turned up a few times. Just one base apart from a much larger clone, this may be a read error. J is TRBJ2-5 and V is TRBV11-1; TRBD2 aligns across 7 bases. This CDR3 comprises 14 residues. Per germline, CDR1 SGHAT and CDR2 FQDESV (reference sequence). The CDR3 DNA reads TGTGCCAGCAGCTTGGTCGGGGGGAGAGAGACCCGGTACTTC. Translating it yields CASSLVGGRETRYF.

This clonotype was seen many times. V and J are TRBV12-3 or TRBV12-4 and TRBJ1-1; D might be TRBD1 (5 bases). CDR3 length: 16 residues. V lost 6 bases and J lost 2, with 19 bases in between. CDR3: CASSPYQTEVNTEAFF. As DNA, the CDR3 is TGTGCCAGCAGCCCCTACCAGACAGAAGTAAACACTGAAGCTTTCTTT.

Comments on this clonotype: The junction and the germline gene differ at one end; a read error may be behind it. The rearrangement uses TRBV11-1 and TRBJ1-1, with D hard to call. Germline assignment: CDR1 SGHAT and CDR2 FQDESV (reference sequence). The CDR3 sequence is 14 residues long. The CDR3 loop reads CASSSGVSGTESFF. CDR3 sequence (DNA): TGTGCCAGCAGCTCGGGCGTTAGTGGCACTGAATCTTTCTTT.